This T cell receptor beta chain was observed in a study of T-cell reconstitution after alpha-beta-depleted transplantation in children. V lost 0 bases, J lost 8 bases, and 12 bases lay in between. The CDR3 runs to 14 residues. The germline gives CDR1 SGHRS, CDR2 YFSETQ. Unique molecular identifiers were incorporated into the prepared TCRbeta library. MiXCR was run by TCRdb on the PCR reads, yielding one entry per CDR3 protein. The table shows some 500,000 distinct CDR3 sequences, with 18% occurring only once. There are a few counts of this clonotype. The sequenced sample was PBMCs from the stem cell graft donor, obtained from the stem cell graft. The rearrangement uses TRBV5-1 and TRBJ2-1; D is undetermined. The receptor was isolated from a human donor who donated a stem cell graft to a child with acute lymphoblastic leukemia. The CDR3: CASSLADNIHEQFF. The CDR3 DNA sequence: TGCGCCAGCAGCTTGGCCGACAATATCCATGAGCAGTTCTTC. Filled out from reference TRBV5-1 and TRBJ2-1, the complete variable domain reads KAGVTQTPRYLIKTRGQQVTLSCSPISGHRSVSWYQQTPGQGLQFLFEYFSETQRNKGNFPGRFSGRQFSNSRSEMNVSTLELGDSALYLCASSLADNIHEQFFGPGTRLTVL.